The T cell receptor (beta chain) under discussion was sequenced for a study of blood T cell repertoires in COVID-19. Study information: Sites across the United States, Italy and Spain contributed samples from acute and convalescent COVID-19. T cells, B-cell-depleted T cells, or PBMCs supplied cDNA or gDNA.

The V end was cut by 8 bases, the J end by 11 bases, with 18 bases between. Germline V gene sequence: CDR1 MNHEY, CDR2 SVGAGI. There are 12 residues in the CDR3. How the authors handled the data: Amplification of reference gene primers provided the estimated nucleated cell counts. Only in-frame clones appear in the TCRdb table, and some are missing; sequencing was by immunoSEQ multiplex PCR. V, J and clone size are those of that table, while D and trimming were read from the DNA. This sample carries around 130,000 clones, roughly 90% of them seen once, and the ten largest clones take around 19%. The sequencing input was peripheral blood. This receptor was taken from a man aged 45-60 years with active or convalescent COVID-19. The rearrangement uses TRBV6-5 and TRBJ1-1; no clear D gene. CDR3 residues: CASSINLGSAFF. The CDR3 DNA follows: TGTGCCAGCTCTATTAACCTCGGGAGTGCTTTCTTT.